A selection of T cell receptor beta chains follows, all from one sample in a study of cytomegalovirus exposure and HLA in healthy donors. Repertoires were generated with immunoSEQ multiplex PCR, while TCRdb's copy carries only in-frame clones and drops some. This sample has 150,000 to 200,000 clones, with approximately 80% found just once. The sample was PBMCs. Receptors were obtained from a girl aged 10 to 17 in good health and CMV-seropositive. Each CDR3 is given without its conserved first and last residue. The order of the fields is V gene, CDR3 protein.

v_call: TRBV7-9
cdr3_aa: ASSELQGPEQY

v_call: TRBV7-6
cdr3_aa: ASSQGTAKETQY

v_call: TRBV6-5
cdr3_aa: ASSFPKQGELF

v_call: TRBV9
cdr3_aa: ASSVGRLDAGELF

v_call: TRBV5-1
cdr3_aa: ASSLEGQGELF

v_call: TRBV6-1
cdr3_aa: ASSVREARTDTQY

v_call: TRBV15
cdr3_aa: ATSRLRTSGLWCEQY

v_call: TRBV2
cdr3_aa: ASSSQGFGNTEAF

v_call: TRBV5-1
cdr3_aa: ASAGTSGKETQY

v_call: TRBV27
cdr3_aa: ASSFRGRETEAF

v_call: TRBV11-3
cdr3_aa: ASSLKRGNTGELF

v_call: TRBV7-2
cdr3_aa: ASSLGGSSTEAF

v_call: TRBV30
cdr3_aa: AWSRSRGETQY

v_call: TRBV11-3
cdr3_aa: ASSLGGLAGAYNEQF

v_call: TRBV15
cdr3_aa: ATSREYQSYT

v_call: TRBV7-9
cdr3_aa: ASSSRPGQGTDTQY

v_call: TRBV6-5
cdr3_aa: ASSYSLAGGRGEQY

v_call: TRBV7-9
cdr3_aa: ASSLGRGTADYT